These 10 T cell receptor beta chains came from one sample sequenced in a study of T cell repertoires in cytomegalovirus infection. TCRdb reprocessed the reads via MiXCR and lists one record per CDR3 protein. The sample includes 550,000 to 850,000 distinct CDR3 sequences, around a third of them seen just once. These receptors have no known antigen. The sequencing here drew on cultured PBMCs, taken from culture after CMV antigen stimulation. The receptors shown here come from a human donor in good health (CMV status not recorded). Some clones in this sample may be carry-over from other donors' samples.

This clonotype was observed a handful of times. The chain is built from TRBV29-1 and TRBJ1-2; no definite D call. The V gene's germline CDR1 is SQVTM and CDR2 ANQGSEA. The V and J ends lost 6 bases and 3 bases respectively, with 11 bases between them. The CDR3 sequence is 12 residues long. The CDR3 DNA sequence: TGCAGCGTGGAGGGTGGGGACTATGGCTACACCTTC. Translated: CSVEGGDYGYTF.

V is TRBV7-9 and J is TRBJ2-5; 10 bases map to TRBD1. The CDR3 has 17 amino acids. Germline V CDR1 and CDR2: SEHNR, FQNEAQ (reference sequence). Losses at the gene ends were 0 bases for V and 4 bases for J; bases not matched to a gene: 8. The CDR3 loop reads CASSLAATGGFGETQYF. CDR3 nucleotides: TGTGCCAGCAGCTTAGCGGCGACAGGGGGCTTTGGAGAGACCCAGTACTTC. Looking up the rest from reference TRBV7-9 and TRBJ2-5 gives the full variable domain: DTGVSQNPRHKITKRGQNVTFRCDPISEHNRLYWYRQTLGQGPEFLTYFQNEAQLEKSRLLSDRFSAERPKGSFSTLEIQRTEQGDSAMYLCASSLAATGGFGETQYFGPGTRLLVL.

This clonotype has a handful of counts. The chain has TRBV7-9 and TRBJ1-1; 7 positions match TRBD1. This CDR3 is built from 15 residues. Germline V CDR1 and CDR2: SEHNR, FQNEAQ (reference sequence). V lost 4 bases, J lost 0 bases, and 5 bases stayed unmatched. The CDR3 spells CASSSQGGMNTEAFF. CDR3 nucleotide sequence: TGTGCCAGCAGCTCCCAGGGGGGGATGAACACTGAAGCTTTCTTT.

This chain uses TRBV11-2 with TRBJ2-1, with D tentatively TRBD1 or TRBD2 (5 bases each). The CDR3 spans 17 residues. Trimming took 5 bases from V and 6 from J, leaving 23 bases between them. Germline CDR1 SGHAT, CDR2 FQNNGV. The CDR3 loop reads CASSPNVWGSISNEQFF. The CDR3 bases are TGTGCCAGCAGCCCGAACGTCTGGGGGTCCATTTCCAATGAGCAGTTCTTC.

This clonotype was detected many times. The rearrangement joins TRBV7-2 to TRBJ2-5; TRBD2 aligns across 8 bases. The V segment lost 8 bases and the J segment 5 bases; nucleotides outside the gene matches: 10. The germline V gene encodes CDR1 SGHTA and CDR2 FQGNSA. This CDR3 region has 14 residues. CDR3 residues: CASGLAGSGETQYF. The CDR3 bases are TGTGCCAGCGGATTAGCGGGGTCGGGTGAGACCCAGTACTTC. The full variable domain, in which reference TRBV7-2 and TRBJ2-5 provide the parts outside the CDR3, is GAGVSQSPSNKVTEKGKDVELRCDPISGHTALYWYRQSLGQGLEFLIYFQGNSAPDKSGLPSDRFSAERTGGSVSTLTIQRTQQEDSAVYLCASGLAGSGETQYFGPGTRLLVL.

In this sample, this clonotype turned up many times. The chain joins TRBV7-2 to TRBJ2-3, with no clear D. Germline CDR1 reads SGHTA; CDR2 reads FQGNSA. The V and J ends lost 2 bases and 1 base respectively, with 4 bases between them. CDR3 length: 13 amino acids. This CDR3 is CASSLPGTDTQYF. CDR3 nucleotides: TGTGCCAGCAGCTTACCCGGCACAGATACGCAGTATTTT. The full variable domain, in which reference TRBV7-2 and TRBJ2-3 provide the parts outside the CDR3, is GAGVSQSPSNKVTEKGKDVELRCDPISGHTALYWYRQSLGQGLEFLIYFQGNSAPDKSGLPSDRFSAERTGGSVSTLTIQRTQQEDSAVYLCASSLPGTDTQYFGPGTRLTVL.

CDR3 sequence (DNA): TGCAGTGCTAGAGATCGAGGGGGGAGGTCCCCGGATACGCAGTATTTT. It translates to CSARDRGGRSPDTQYF. The gene calls are TRBV20-1 and TRBJ2-3; perhaps D is TRBD1 or TRBD2 (6 bases each). There are 16 residues in the CDR3. With 0 bases removed from V and 6 bases from J, the gap between germline ends came to 19 bases. The germline V gene encodes CDR1 DFQATT and CDR2 SNEGSKA (reference sequence).

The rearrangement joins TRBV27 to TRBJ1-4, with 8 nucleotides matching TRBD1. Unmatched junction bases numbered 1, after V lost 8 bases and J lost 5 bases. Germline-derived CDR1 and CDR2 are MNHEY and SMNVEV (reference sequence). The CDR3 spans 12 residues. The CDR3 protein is CASRQGNEKLFF. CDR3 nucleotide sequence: TGTGCCAGCCGACAGGGGAATGAAAAACTGTTTTTT.

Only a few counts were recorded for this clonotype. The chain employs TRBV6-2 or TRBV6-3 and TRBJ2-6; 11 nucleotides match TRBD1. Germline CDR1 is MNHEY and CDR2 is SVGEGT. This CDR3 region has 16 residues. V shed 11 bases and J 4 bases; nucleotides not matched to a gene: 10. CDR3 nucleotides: TGTGCCTGCCGGACAGGGGGCGTCTCCGGGGCCAACGTCCTGACTTTC. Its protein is CACRTGGVSGANVLTF.

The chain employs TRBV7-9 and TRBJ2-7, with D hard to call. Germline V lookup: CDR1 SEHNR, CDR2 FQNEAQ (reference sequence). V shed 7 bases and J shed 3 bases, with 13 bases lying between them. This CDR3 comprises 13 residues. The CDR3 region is CASTPPLDYEQYF. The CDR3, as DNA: TGTGCCAGCACCCCCCCGCTGGACTACGAGCAGTACTTC.